The subject of this entry is one TCR beta chain. What it binds is unknown. V dropped 6 bases and J dropped 8; count of bases not matched to a gene: 21. Germline lookup yields CDR1 MNHEY and CDR2 SMNVEV (reference sequence). The CDR3 has 17 residues. The record originates from a study of cytomegalovirus exposure and HLA in healthy donors. Notes on the study in general: High specificity and sensitivity for cytomegalovirus status were reported for the classifier. Confirmation was obtained in vitro that a few CMV-associated chains are specific for CMV antigens.

The repertoire was sequenced with immunoSEQ multiplex PCR; TCRdb's copy has only in-frame clones and lacks some. The sample yields over 250,000 clones, 80% to 90% seen once. The chain combines TRBV27 with TRBJ1-2, with 7 bases that match TRBD1. The sequenced sample consisted of PBMCs. This TCR was sampled from a woman under 30 in good health and CMV-seronegative. Here the CDR3 reads CASSPPPMTGTSGGYTF. The CDR3 coding sequence is TGTGCCAGCAGCCCGCCCCCAATGACAGGGACCTCGGGGGGCTACACCTTC.